These 2 T cell receptor beta chains came from one sample sequenced in a study of cytomegalovirus exposure and HLA in healthy donors. Primers: 60 Vbeta forward and 13 Jbeta reverse. The assay was immunoSEQ multiplex PCR, and TCRdb's table has in-frame clones only and misses some. The sample yields 90,000 to 140,000 clones, 75% seen once. The specimen was PBMCs. The receptors originated from a man aged 40-55 years in good health and CMV-seronegative.

In this sample, this clone turned up a few times. The chain joins TRBV10-3 to TRBJ2-1; D perhaps matches TRBD2 (6 bases). Between the trimmed V and J ends, which lost 5 bases and 7 bases, there was a span of 18 bases. The CDR3 spans 15 residues. CDR1 is ENHRY, CDR2 SYGVKD, per germline. In DNA form, the CDR3 reads TGTGCCATCAGTCTCGGGAGTTCCTGGGGGAATGAGCAGTTCTTC. This gives the protein CAISLGSSWGNEQFF.

The chain combines TRBV6-6 with TRBJ2-7; D may be TRBD1 (5 bases). Germline CDR1 MNHNY, CDR2 SVGAGI (reference sequence). V shed 6 bases and J shed 2 bases, with 8 bases lying between them. The CDR3 contains 12 residues. CDR3: CASRLTAYEQYF. As DNA, the CDR3 is TGTGCCAGCAGGCTGACAGCCTACGAGCAGTACTTC.